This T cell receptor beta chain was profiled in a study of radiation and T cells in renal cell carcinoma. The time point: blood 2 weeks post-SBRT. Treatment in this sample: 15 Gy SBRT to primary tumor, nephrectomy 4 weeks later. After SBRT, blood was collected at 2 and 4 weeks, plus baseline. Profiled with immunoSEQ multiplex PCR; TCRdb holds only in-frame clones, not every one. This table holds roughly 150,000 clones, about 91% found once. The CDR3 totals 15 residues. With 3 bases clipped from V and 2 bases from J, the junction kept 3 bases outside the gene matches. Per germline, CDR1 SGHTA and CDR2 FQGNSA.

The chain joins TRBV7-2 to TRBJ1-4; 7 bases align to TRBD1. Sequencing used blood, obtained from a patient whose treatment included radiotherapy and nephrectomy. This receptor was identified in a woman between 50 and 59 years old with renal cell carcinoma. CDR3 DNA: TGTGCCAGCAGCTTTAAAGGGGGCACTAATGAAAAACTGTTTTTT. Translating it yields CASSFKGGTNEKLFF.